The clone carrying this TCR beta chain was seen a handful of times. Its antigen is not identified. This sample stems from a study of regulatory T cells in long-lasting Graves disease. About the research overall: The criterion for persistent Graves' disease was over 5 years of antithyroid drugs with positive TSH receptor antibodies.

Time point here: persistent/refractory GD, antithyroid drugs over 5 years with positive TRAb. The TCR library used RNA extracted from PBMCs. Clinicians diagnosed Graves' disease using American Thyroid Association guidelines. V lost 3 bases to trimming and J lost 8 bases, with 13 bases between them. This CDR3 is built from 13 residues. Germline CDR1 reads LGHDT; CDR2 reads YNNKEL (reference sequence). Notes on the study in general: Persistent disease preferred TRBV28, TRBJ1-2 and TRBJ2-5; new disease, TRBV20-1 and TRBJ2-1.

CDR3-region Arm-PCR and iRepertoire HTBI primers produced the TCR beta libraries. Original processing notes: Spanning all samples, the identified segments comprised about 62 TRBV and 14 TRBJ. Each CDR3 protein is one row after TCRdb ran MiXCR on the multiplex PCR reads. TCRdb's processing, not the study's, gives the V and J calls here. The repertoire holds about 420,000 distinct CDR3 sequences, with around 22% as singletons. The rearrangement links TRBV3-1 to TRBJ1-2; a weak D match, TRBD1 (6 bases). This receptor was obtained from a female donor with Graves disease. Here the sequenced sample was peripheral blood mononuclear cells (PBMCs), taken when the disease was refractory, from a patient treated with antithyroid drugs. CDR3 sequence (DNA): TGTGCCAGCAGCCAGTCGAACAGGGTAGGCTACACCTTC. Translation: CASSQSNRVGYTF.